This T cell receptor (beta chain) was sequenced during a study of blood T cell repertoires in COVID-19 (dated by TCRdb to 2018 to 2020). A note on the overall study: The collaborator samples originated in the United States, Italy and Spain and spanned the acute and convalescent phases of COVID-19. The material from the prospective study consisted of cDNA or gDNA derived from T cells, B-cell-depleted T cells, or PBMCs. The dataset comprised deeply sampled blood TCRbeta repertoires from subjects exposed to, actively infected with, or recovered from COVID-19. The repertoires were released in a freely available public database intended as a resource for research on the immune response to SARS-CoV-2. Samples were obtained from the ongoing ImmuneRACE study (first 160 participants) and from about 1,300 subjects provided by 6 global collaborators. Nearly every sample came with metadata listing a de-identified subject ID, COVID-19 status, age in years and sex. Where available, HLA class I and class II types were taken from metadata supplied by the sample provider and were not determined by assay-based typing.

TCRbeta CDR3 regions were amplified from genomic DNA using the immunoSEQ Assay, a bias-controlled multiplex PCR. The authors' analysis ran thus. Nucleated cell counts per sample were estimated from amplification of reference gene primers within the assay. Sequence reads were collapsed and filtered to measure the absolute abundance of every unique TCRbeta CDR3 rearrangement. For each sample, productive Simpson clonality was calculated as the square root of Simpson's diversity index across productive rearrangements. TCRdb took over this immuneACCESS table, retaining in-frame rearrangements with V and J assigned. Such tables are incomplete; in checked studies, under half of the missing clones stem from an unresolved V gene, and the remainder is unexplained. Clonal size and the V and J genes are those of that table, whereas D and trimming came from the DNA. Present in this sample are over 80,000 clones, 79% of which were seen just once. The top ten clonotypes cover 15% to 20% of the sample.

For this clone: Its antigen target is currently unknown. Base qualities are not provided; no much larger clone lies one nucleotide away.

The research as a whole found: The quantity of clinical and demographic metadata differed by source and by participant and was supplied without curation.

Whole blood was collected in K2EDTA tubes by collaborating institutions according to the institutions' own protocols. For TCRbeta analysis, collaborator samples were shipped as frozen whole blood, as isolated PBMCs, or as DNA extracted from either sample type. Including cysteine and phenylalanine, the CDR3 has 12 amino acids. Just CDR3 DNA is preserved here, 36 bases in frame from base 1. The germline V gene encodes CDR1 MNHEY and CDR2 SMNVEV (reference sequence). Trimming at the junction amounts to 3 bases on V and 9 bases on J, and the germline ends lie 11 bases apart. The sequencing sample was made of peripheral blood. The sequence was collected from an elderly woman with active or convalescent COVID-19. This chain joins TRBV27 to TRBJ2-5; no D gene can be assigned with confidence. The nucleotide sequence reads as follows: TGTGCCAGCAGTTTGATAGGCCAGGCCCAGTACTTC. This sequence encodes CASSLIGQAQYF.